The count of the clone carrying this TCR beta chain is one. This specimen belongs to a study of blood T cell repertoires in COVID-19. Study-wide background: Samples representing acute and convalescent COVID-19 were sourced from the United States, Italy and Spain.

Clones were read by immunoSEQ multiplex PCR, and TCRdb kept only the in-frame ones, dropping some. The profile shows approximately 300,000 clones, 85% to 90% of them singletons. This CDR3 has 14 amino acids. Germline values: CDR1 ENHRY, CDR2 SYGVKD. Trimming pared 0 bases from V and 9 bases from J, leaving 13 bases between. The source is a woman between 45 and 60 years old with COVID-19, enrolled during active disease. This rearrangement joins TRBV10-3 to TRBJ2-3; D is unclear. The sequenced material came from peripheral blood. DNA for the CDR3: TGTGCCATCAGTGAGTCTGACGGCCTAGAAACGCAGTATTTT. Its protein is CAISESDGLETQYF.